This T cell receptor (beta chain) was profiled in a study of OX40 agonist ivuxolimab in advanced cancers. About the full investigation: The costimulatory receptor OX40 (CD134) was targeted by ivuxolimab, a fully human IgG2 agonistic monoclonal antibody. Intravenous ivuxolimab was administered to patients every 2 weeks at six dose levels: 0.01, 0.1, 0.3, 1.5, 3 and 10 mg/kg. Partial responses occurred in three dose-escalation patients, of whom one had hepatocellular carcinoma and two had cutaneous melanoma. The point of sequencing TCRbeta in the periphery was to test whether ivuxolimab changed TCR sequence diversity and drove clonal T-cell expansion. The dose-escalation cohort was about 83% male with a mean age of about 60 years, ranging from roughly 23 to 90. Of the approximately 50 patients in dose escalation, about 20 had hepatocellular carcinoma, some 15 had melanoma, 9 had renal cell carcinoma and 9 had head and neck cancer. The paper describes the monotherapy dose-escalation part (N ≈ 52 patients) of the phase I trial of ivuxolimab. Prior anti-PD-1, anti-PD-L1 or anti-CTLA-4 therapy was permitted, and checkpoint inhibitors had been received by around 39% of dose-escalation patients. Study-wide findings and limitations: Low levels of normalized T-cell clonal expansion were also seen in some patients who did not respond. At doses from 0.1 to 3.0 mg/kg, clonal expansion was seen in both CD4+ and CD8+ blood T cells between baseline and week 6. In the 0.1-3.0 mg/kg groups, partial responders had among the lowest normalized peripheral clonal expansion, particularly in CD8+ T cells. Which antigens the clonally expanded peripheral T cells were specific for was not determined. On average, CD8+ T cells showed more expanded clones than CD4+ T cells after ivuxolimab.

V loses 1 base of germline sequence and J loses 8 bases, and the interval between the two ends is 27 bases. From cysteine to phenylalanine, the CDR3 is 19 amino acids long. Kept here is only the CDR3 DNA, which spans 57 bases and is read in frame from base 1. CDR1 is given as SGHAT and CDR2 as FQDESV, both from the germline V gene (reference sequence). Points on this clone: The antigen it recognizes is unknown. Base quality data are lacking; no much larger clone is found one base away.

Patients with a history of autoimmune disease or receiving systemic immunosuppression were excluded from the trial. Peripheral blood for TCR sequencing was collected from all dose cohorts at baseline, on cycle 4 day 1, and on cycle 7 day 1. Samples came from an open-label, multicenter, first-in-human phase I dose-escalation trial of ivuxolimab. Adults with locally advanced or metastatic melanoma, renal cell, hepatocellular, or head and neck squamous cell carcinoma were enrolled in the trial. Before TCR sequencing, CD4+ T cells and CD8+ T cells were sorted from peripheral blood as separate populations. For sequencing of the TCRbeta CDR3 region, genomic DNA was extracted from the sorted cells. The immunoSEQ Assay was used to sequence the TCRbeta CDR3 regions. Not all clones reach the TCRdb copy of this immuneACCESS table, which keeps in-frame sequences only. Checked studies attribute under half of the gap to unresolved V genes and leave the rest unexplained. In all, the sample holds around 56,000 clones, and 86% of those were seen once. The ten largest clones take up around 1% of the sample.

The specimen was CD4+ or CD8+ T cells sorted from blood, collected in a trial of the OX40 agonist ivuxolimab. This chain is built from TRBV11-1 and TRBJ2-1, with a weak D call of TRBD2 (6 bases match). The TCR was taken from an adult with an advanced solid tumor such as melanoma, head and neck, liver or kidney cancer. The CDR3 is CASSLGGIGRGLLYYEQFF. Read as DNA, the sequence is TGTGCCAGCAGCTTAGGAGGGATAGGCCGTGGACTACTTTACTATGAGCAGTTCTTC.